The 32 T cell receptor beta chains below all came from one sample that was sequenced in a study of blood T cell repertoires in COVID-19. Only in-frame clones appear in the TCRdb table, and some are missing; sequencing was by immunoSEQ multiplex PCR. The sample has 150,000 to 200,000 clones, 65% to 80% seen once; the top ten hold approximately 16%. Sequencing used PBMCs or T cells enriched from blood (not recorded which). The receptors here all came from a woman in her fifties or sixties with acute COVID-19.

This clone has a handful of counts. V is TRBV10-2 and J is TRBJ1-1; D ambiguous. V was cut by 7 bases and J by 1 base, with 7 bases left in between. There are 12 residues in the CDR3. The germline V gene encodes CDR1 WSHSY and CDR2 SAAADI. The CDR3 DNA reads TGCGCCAGCACCAGGCAGAACACTGAAGCTTTCTTT. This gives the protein CASTRQNTEAFF.

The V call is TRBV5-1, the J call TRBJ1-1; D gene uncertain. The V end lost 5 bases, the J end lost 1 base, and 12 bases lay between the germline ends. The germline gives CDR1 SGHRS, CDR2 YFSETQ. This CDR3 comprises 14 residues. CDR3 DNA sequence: TGCGCCAGCAGGAGAGCAGCGGAGAACACTGAAGCTTTCTTT. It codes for CASRRAAENTEAFF.

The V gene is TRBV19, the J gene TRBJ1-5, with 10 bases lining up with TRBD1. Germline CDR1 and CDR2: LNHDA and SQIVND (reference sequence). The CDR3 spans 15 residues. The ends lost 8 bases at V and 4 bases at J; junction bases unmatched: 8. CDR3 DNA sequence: TGTGCCAGTCTACCCGGGGACAGGGGAAATCAGCCCCAGCATTTT. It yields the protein CASLPGDRGNQPQHF.

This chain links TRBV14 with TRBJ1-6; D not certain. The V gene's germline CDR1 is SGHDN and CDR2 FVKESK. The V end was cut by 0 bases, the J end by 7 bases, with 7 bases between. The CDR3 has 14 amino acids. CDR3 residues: CASSQDLTNSPLHF. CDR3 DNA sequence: TGTGCCAGCAGCCAAGATTTAACAAATTCACCCCTCCACTTT.

The CDR3 nucleotides read TGTGCCAGCAGCGCGGGACTAGCGGGGGGTTACAATGAGCAGTTCTTC. Its translation: CASSAGLAGGYNEQFF. The chain employs TRBV3-1 (or the pseudogene TRBV3-2) and TRBJ2-1, with 15 bases fitting TRBD2. V dropped 5 bases and J dropped 4; count of bases not matched to a gene: 3. Germline V gene lookup returns CDR1 LGHDT and CDR2 YNNKEL (reference sequence). The CDR3 has 16 residues.

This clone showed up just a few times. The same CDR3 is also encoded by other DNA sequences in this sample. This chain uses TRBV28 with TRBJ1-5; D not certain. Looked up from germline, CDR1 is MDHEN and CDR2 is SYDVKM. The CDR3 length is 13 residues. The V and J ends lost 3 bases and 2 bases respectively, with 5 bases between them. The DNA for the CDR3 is TGTGCCAGCAGTTTGTCCGGCAATCAGCCCCAGCATTTT. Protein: CASSLSGNQPQHF.

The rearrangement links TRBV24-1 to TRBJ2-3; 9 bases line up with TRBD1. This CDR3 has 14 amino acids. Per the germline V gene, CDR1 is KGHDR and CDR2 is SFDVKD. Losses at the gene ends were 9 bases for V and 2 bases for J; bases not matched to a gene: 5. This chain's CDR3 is CATQDRGNTDTQYF. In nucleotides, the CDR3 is TGTGCCACCCAAGACAGGGGGAACACAGATACGCAGTATTTT.

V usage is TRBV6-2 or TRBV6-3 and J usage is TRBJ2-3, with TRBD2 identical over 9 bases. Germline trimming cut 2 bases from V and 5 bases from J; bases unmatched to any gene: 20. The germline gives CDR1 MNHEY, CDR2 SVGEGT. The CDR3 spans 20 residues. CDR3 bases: TGTGCCAGCAGTTACCGACCTTTTTATGCGGGGGGGTCGGCACAAGATACGCAGTATTTT. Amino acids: CASSYRPFYAGGSAQDTQYF.

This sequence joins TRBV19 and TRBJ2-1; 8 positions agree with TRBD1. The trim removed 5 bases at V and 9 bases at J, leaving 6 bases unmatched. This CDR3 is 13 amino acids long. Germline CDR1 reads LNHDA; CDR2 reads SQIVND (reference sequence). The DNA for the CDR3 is TGTGCCAGTAGTGGACAGGGTTGGGCTGAGCAGTTCTTC. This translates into CASSGQGWAEQFF.

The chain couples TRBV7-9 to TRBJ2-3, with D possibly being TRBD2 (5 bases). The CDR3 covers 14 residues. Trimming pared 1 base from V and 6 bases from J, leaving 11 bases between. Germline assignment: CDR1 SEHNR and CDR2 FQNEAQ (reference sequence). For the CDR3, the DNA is TGTGCCAGCAGCTTAGGATGGGAGCGGGATACGCAGTATTTT. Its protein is CASSLGWERDTQYF.

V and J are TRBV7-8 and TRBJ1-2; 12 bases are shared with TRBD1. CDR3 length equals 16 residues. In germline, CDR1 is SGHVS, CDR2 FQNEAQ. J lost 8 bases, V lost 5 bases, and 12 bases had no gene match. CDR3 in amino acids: CASSLGQGARVGGYTF. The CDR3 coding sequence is TGTGCCAGCAGCCTGGGACAGGGGGCCCGTGTAGGAGGCTACACCTTC.

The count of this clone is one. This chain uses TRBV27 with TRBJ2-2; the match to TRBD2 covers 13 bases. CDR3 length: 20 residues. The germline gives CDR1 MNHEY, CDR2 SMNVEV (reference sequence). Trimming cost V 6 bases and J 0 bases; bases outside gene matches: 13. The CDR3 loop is CASRGLAGAPTFANTGELFF. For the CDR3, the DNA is TGTGCCAGCAGAGGACTAGCGGGAGCTCCCACCTTCGCGAACACCGGGGAGCTGTTTTTT.

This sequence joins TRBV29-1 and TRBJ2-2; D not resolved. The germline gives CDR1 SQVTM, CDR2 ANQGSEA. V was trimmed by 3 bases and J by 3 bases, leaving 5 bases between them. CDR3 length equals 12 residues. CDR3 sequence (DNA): TGCAGCGTTGACCTATACACCGGGGAGCTGTTTTTT. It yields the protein CSVDLYTGELFF.

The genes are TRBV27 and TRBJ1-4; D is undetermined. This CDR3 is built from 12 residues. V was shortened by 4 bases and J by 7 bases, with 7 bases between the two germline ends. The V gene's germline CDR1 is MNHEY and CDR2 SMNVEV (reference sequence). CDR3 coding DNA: TGTGCCAGCAGTTCCTCGGGTGAAAAACTGTTTTTT. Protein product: CASSSSGEKLFF.

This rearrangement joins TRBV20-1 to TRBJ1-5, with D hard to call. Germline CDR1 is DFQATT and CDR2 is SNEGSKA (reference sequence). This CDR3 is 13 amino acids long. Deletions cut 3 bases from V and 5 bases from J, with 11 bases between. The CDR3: CSASLGVDQPQHF. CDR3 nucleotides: TGCAGTGCTAGTTTGGGAGTCGATCAGCCCCAGCATTTT.

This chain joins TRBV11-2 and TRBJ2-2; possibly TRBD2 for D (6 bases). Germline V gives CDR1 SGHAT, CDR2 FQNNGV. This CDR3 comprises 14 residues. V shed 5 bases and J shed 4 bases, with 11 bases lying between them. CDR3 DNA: TGTGCCAGCAGCCGGGACTTATCCACCGGGGAGCTGTTTTTT. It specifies CASSRDLSTGELFF.

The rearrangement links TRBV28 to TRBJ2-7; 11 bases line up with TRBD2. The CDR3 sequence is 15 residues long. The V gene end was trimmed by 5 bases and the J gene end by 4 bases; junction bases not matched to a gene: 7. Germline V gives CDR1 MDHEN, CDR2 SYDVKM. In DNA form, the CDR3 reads TGTGCCAGCAGTAGGGGGACTAGCGGCGATTACGAGCAGTACGTC. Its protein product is CASSRGTSGDYEQYV.

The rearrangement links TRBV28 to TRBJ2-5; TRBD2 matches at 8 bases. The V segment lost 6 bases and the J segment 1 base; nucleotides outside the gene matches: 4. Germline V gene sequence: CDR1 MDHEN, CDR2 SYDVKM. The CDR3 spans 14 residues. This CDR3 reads CASSLAGPQETQYF. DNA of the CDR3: TGTGCCAGCAGCTTAGCGGGGCCCCAAGAGACCCAGTACTTC.

As DNA, the CDR3 is TGTGCCAGCTCCCTGTACCAGAACAATGAGCAGTTCTTC. Protein sequence: CASSLYQNNEQFF. The chain combines TRBV18 with TRBJ2-1, with D uncertain. Germline CDR1 and CDR2: KGHSH and LQKENI. The CDR3 spans 13 residues. V was trimmed by 6 bases and J by 5 bases, leaving 11 bases between them.

The CDR3 sequence: CASWGGLWTEAFF. CDR3 sequence (DNA): TGTGCCAGCTGGGGGGGGTTGTGGACTGAAGCTTTCTTT. The V call is TRBV7-9, the J call TRBJ1-1; perhaps TRBD1 as D (5 bases). The V gene lost 8 bases and the J gene lost 5 bases, with 15 bases spanning the gap. CDR1 and CDR2 (germline): SEHNR, FQNEAQ (reference sequence). The CDR3 has 13 residues.

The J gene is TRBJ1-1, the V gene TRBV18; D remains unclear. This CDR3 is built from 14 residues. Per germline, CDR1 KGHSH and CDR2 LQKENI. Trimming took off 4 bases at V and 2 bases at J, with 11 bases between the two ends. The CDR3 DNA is TGTGCCAGCTCACGTCAGTCATCTAACACTGAAGCTTTCTTT. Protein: CASSRQSSNTEAFF.

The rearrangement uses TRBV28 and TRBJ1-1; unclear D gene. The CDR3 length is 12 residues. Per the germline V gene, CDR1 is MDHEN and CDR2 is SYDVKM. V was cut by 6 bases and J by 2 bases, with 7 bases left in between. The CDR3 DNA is TGTGCCAGCAGGGCGGGTAACACTGAAGCTTTCTTT. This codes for CASRAGNTEAFF.

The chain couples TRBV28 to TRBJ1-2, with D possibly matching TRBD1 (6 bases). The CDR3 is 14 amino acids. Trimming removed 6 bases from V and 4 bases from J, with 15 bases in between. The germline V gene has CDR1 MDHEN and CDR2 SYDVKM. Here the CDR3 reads CASSSGTLFYGYTF. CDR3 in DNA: TGTGCCAGCAGCTCCGGGACACTCTTCTATGGCTACACCTTC.

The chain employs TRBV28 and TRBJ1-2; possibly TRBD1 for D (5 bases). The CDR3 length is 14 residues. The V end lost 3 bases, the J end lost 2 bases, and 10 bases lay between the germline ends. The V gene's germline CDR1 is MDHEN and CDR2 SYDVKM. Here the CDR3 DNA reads TGTGCCAGCAGTTTGGACACACTAAACTATGGCTACACCTTC. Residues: CASSLDTLNYGYTF.

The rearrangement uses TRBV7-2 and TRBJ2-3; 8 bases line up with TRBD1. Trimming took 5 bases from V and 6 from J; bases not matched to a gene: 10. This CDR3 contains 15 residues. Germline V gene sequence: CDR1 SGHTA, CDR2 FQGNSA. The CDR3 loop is CASSAMDRVADTQYF. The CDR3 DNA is TGTGCCAGCAGCGCTATGGACAGGGTAGCGGATACGCAGTATTTT.

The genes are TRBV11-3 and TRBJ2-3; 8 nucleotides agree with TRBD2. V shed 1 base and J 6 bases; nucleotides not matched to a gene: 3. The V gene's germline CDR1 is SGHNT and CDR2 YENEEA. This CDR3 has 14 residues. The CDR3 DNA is TGTGCCAGCAGCTTAGTGCCGGGGGGGGATACGCAGTATTTT. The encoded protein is CASSLVPGGDTQYF.

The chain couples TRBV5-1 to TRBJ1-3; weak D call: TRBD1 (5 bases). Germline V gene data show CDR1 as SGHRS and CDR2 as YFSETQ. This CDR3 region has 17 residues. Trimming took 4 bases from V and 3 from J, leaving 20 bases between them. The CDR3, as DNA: TGCGCCAGCAGCCTGGAGGCCAGGGCTCTCGGTGGAAACACCATATATTTT. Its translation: CASSLEARALGGNTIYF.

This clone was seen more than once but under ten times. CDR3 sequence: CSSLAGWSEAFF. In DNA, the CDR3 is TGCAGCTCCCTGGCAGGGTGGTCTGAAGCTTTCTTT. V usage is TRBV29-1 and J usage is TRBJ1-1; maybe TRBD1 (5 bases). V was cut by 8 bases and J by 6 bases, with 16 bases left in between. The CDR3 has 12 residues. Germline loops: CDR1 SQVTM, CDR2 ANQGSEA.

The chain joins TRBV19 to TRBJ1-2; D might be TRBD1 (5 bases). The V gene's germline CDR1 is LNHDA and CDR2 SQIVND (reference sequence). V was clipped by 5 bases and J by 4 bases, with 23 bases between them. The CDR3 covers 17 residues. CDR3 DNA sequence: TGTGCCAGTAGTCCTTGGGCGGTCCAGGGCGGTGGCTATGGCTACACCTTC. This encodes CASSPWAVQGGGYGYTF.

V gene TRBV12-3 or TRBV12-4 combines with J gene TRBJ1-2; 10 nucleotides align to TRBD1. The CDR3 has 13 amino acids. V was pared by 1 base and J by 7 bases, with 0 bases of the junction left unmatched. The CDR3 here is CASSLGQGAGYTF. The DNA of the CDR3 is TGTGCCAGCAGTTTAGGACAGGGGGCTGGCTACACCTTC.

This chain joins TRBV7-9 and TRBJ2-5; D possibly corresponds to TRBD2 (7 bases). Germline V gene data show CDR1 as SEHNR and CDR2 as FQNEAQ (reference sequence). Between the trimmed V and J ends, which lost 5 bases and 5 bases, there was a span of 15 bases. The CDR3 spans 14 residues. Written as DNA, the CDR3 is TGTGCCAGCAGCCCTCCAAGGGGGGGCGAGACCCAGTACTTC. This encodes CASSPPRGGETQYF.

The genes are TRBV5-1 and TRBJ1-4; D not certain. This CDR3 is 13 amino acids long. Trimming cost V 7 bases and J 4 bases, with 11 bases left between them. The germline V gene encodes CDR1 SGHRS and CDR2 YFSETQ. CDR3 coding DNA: TGCGCCAGCCGGGAGGGCTTTAATGAAAAACTGTTTTTT. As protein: CASREGFNEKLFF.